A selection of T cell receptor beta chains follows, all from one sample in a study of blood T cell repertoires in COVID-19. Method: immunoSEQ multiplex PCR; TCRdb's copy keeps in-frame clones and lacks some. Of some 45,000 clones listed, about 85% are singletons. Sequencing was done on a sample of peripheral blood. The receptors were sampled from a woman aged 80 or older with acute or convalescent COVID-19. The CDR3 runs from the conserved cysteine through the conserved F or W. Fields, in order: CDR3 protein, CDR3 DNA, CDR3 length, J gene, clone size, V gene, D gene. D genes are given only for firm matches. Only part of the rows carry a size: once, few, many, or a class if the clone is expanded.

CATSEGQSYNEQFF | TGTGCCACCAGTGAGGGACAGTCTTACAATGAGCAGTTCTTC | 14 | TRBJ2-1 | NA | TRBV24-1 | TRBD1
CASSQDSDRVLSGELFF | TGCGCCAGCAGCCAAGATAGCGACAGGGTTTTATCCGGGGAGCTGTTTTTT | 17 | TRBJ2-2 | NA | TRBV4-1 | TRBD1
CASRLQGSSYNEQFF | TGTGCCAGCAGACTTCAGGGTTCTTCCTACAATGAGCAGTTCTTC | 15 | TRBJ2-1 | NA | TRBV6-5 | NA
CATSRVSGGEAFF | TGTGCCACCAGCAGAGTGTCTGGGGGCGAAGCTTTCTTT | 13 | TRBJ1-1 | NA | TRBV15 | NA
CASSPGGGGQPQHF | TGTGCCAGCTCACCGGGGGGTGGGGGACAGCCCCAGCATTTT | 14 | TRBJ1-5 | NA | TRBV18 | NA
CASSQDWSGRSHEQYF | TGCGCCAGCAGCCAAGATTGGAGCGGGAGGTCCCACGAGCAGTACTTC | 16 | TRBJ2-7 | NA | TRBV4-1 | TRBD2
CASREGLQISYEQYF | TGTGCCAGCAGGGAAGGACTCCAAATCTCCTACGAGCAGTACTTC | 15 | TRBJ2-7 | NA | TRBV27 | NA
CASSFGRSSGNTIYF | TGCGCCAGCAGCTTCGGTAGGAGCTCTGGAAACACCATATATTTT | 15 | TRBJ1-3 | once | TRBV5-1 | NA
CASRSLSNTGELFF | TGTGCCAGTAGAAGCCTTTCGAACACCGGGGAGCTGTTTTTT | 14 | TRBJ2-2 | NA | TRBV19 | NA
CASSTQRRGGFNEQFF | TGTGCCAGCAGCACTCAGAGGCGGGGGGGGTTCAATGAGCAGTTCTTC | 16 | TRBJ2-1 | NA | TRBV28 | TRBD2
CASSVGWSTEAFF | TGTGCCAGCAGCGTAGGCTGGAGCACTGAAGCTTTCTTT | 13 | TRBJ1-1 | NA | TRBV9 | NA
CASSEEGWVRDTEAFF | TGTGCCAGCAGTGAAGAAGGGTGGGTGCGGGACACTGAAGCTTTCTTT | 16 | TRBJ1-1 | NA | TRBV2 | NA
CASSFSLAGYEQFF | TGTGCCAGCAGTTTTAGTCTAGCGGGATATGAGCAGTTCTTC | 14 | TRBJ2-1 | NA | TRBV28 | TRBD2
CASSLLPSGGNNEQFF | TGTGCCAGCAGCCTATTACCTAGCGGGGGTAACAATGAGCAGTTCTTC | 16 | TRBJ2-1 | NA | TRBV11-2 | TRBD2
CASSPRQGASTDTQYF | TGTGCCAGCAGCCCCCGACAGGGTGCTAGCACAGATACGCAGTATTTT | 16 | TRBJ2-3 | NA | TRBV9 | TRBD1
CASSGIIGQASTDTQYF | TGTGCCAGCAGTGGGATAATCGGACAGGCAAGCACAGATACGCAGTATTTT | 17 | TRBJ2-3 | NA | TRBV27 | TRBD1
CASKGDGNYGYTF | TGTGCCAGCAAGGGGGACGGAAACTATGGCTACACCTTC | 13 | TRBJ1-2 | NA | TRBV6-5 | NA
CASSLSGTSRGQPQHF | TGTGCCAGCAGTCTCTCCGGGACTTCCCGAGGTCAGCCCCAGCATTTT | 16 | TRBJ1-5 | NA | TRBV27 | NA
CASSLQDRLAGADEQFF | TGCGCCAGCAGCCTGCAAGATAGGCTAGCGGGGGCGGATGAGCAGTTCTTC | 17 | TRBJ2-1 | once | TRBV4-1 | TRBD2
CASSSQLNRGLTGELFF | TGTGCCAGTAGTTCCCAGTTAAACAGGGGGCTGACCGGGGAGCTGTTTTTT | 17 | TRBJ2-2 | NA | TRBV19 | TRBD1
CASSQGQAAYTGELFF | TGCGCCAGCAGCCAGGGACAGGCTGCGTACACCGGGGAGCTGTTTTTT | 16 | TRBJ2-2 | NA | TRBV5-1 | TRBD1
CATGRQGNYGYTF | TGTGCCACCGGACGACAGGGGAACTATGGCTACACCTTC | 13 | TRBJ1-2 | NA | TRBV19 | TRBD1
CASSLQRTYSYEQYF | TGTGCCAGCAGTTTACAGAGGACATACTCCTACGAGCAGTACTTC | 15 | TRBJ2-7 | NA | TRBV28 | NA
CASSLSTGGGNQPQHF | TGTGCCAGCAGTTTATCTACAGGGGGGGGCAATCAGCCCCAGCATTTT | 16 | TRBJ1-5 | NA | TRBV28 | TRBD1
CASSQISGKAYEQYF | TGTGCCAGCAGCCAAATTAGCGGGAAAGCCTACGAGCAGTACTTC | 15 | TRBJ2-7 | NA | TRBV4-2 | TRBD2
CASSYRLAGEQETQYF | TGTGCCAGCAGTTACCGACTAGCGGGAGAGCAAGAGACCCAGTACTTC | 16 | TRBJ2-5 | NA | TRBV6-5 | TRBD2
CASSRLAGGLQPTYNEQFF | TGTGCCAGCAGTCGACTAGCGGGAGGGCTTCAACCAACCTACAATGAGCAGTTCTTC | 19 | TRBJ2-1 | once | TRBV28 | TRBD2
CASSMGFSYNEQFF | TGTGCCAGTAGTATGGGCTTCTCCTACAATGAGCAGTTCTTC | 14 | TRBJ2-1 | once | TRBV19 | NA
CASSTSRNTIYF | TGTGCCAGCAGTACCAGTAGAAACACCATATATTTT | 12 | TRBJ1-3 | NA | TRBV12-3/TRBV12-4 | NA
CASSQGTVPTDTQYF | TGTGCCAGCAGCCAGGGGACAGTTCCCACAGATACGCAGTATTTT | 15 | TRBJ2-3 | NA | TRBV3-1/TRBV3-2 | TRBD1
CASSPQSGSQPQHF | TGTGCCAGCAGCCCTCAGTCGGGGTCTCAGCCCCAGCATTTT | 14 | TRBJ1-5 | NA | TRBV7-9 | NA
CASGGGVVTNEKLFF | TGTGCCAGTGGGGGAGGGGTGGTCACTAATGAAAAACTGTTTTTT | 15 | TRBJ1-4 | NA | TRBV6-5 | NA
CASTNSYNSPLHF | TGTGCCAGCACAAATTCCTATAATTCACCCCTCCACTTT | 13 | TRBJ1-6 | few | TRBV11-2 | NA
CASSPNGYSNQPQHF | TGTGCCAGCTCACCGAACGGGTATAGCAATCAGCCCCAGCATTTT | 15 | TRBJ1-5 | NA | TRBV18 | NA
CASSLVGKETQYF | TGTGCCAGCAGCTTAGTCGGGAAAGAGACCCAGTACTTC | 13 | TRBJ2-5 | NA | TRBV7-7 | NA
CASSLASGVGETQYF | TGCGCCAGCAGCTTGGCCAGCGGGGTAGGAGAGACCCAGTACTTC | 15 | TRBJ2-5 | once | TRBV5-1 | TRBD2
CASRRLAGGRDTQYF | TGTGCCAGTAGAAGACTAGCGGGAGGGCGGGATACGCAGTATTTT | 15 | TRBJ2-3 | NA | TRBV19 | TRBD2
CASSQDGLAGDEQYF | TGCGCCAGCAGCCAAGATGGACTAGCGGGAGACGAGCAGTACTTC | 15 | TRBJ2-7 | few | TRBV4-1 | TRBD2
CASSREQGAGNTIYF | TGTGCCAGCTCACGGGAACAGGGAGCTGGAAACACCATATATTTT | 15 | TRBJ1-3 | NA | TRBV18 | NA
CASSPGQGNNYGYTF | TGTGCCAGCAGCCCAGGACAGGGTAATAACTATGGCTACACCTTC | 15 | TRBJ1-2 | NA | TRBV5-4 | TRBD1
CASTGLANTGELFF | TGTGCCAGTACGGGACTAGCGAACACCGGGGAGCTGTTTTTT | 14 | TRBJ2-2 | NA | TRBV2 | TRBD2
CASSPTRSGELFF | TGTGCCAGCAGCCCTACTAGGTCCGGGGAGCTGTTTTTT | 13 | TRBJ2-2 | NA | TRBV5-4 | NA
CASSVGEGSGRDTQYF | TGTGCCAGCAGCGTAGGGGAGGGAAGTGGGAGAGATACGCAGTATTTT | 16 | TRBJ2-3 | NA | TRBV9 | TRBD2
CASSSRREKLFF | TGTGCCAGCAGTTCGCGGAGAGAAAAACTGTTTTTT | 12 | TRBJ1-4 | NA | TRBV28 | NA
CASSPDRSGETQYF | TGTGCCAGCTCACCTGACAGGTCCGGAGAGACCCAGTACTTC | 14 | TRBJ2-5 | NA | TRBV18 | NA
CASGLRTGGDETQYF | TGTGCTAGTGGTTTACGGACAGGGGGCGATGAGACCCAGTACTTC | 15 | TRBJ2-5 | few | TRBV12-5 | TRBD1
CASSQEPGLAPYEQYF | TGTGCCAGCAGCCAGGAACCGGGACTCGCCCCCTACGAGCAGTACTTC | 16 | TRBJ2-7 | NA | TRBV3-1/TRBV3-2 | NA
CAWSVKGLKGYTF | TGTGCCTGGAGTGTAAAGGGGCTGAAGGGCTACACCTTC | 13 | TRBJ1-2 | NA | TRBV30 | NA
CASSLEATTYEQYF | TGCGCCAGCAGCTTGGAAGCGACTACCTACGAGCAGTACTTC | 14 | TRBJ2-7 | once | TRBV5-1 | NA